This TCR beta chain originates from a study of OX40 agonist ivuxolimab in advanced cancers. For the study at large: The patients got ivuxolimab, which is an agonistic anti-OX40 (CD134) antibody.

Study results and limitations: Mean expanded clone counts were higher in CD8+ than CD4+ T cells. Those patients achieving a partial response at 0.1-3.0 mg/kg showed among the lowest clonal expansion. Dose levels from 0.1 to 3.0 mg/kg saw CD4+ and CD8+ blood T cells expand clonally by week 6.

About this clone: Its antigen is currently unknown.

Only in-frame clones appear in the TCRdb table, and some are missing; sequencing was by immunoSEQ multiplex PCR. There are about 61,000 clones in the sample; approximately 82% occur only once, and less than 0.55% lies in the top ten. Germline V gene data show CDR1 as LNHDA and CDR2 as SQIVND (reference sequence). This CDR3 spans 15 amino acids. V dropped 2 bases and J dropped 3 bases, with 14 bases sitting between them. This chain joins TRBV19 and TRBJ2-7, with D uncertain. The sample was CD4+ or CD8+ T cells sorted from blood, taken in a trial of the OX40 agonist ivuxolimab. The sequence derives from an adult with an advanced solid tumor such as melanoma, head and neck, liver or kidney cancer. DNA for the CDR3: TGTGCCAGTAGTATATCGGTGGGCGCCGACTACGAGCAGTACTTC. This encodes CASSISVGADYEQYF.